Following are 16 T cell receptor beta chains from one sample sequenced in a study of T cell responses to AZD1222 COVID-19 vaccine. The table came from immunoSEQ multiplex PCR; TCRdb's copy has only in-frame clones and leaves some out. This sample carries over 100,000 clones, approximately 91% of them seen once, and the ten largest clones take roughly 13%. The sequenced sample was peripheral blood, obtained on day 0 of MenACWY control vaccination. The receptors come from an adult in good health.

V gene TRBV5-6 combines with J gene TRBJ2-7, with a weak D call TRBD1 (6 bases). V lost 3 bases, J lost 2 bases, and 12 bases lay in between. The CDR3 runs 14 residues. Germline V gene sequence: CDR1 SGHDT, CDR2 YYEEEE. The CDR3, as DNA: TGTGCCAGCAGCTCATCGGACAGAGCCTACGAGCAGTACTTC. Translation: CASSSSDRAYEQYF.

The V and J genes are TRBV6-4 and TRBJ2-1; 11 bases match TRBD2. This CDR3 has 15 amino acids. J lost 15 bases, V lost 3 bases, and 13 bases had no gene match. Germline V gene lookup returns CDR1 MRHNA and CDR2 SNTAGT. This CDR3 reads CASSETSGSGASLFF. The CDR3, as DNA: TGTGCCAGCAGTGAAACTAGCGGGAGTGGGGCTTCGTTGTTCTTC.

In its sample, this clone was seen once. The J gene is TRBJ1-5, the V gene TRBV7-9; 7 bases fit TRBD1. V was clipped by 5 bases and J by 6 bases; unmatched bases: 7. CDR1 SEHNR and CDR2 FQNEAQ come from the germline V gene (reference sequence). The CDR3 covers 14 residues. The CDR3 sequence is CASSRNRGGQPQHF. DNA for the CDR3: TGTGCCAGCAGCCGCAACAGGGGAGGTCAGCCCCAGCATTTT.

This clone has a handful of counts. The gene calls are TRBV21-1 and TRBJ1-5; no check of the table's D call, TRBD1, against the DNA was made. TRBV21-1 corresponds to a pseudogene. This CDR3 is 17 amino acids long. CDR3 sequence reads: CASSKGGRDTTNQPQHF. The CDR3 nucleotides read TGTGCCAGCAGCAAAGGGGGTCGGGACACTACTAATCAGCCCCAGCATTTT.

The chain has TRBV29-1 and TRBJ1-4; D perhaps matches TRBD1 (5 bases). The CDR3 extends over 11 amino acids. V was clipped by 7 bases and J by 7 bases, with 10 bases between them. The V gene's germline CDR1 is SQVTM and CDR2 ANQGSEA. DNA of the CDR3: TGCAGCGCAGGGTTTGGTGAAAAACTGTTTTTT. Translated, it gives CSAGFGEKLFF.

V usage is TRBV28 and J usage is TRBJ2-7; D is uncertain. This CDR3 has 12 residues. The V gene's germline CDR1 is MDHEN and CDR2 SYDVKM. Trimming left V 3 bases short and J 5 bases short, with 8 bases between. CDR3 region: CASSLITNEQYF. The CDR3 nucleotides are TGTGCCAGCAGTTTGATAACGAACGAGCAGTACTTC.

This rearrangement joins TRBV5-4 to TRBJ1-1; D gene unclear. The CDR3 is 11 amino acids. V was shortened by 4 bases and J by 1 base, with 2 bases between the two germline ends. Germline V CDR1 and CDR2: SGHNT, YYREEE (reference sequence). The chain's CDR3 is CASSGNTEAFF. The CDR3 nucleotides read TGTGCCAGCAGCGGGAACACTGAAGCTTTCTTT. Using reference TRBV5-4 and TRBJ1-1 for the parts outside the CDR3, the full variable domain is ETGVTQSPTHLIKTRGQQVTLRCSSQSGHNTVSWYQQALGQGPQFIFQYYREEENGRGNFPPRFSGLQFPNYSSELNVNALELDDSALYLCASSGNTEAFFGQGTRLTVV.

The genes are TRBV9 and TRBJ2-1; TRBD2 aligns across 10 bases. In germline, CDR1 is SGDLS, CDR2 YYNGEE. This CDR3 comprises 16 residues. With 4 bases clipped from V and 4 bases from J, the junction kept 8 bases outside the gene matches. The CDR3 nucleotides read TGTGCCAGCAGCTCCCAAGCGGGAGGGCCATACAATGAGCAGTTCTTC. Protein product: CASSSQAGGPYNEQFF.

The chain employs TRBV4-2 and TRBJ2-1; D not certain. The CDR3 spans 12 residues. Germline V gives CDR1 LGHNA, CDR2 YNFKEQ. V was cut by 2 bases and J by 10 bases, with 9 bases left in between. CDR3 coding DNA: TGTGCCAGCAGCCAAAGTGGCCGGGAGCAGTTCTTC. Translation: CASSQSGREQFF.

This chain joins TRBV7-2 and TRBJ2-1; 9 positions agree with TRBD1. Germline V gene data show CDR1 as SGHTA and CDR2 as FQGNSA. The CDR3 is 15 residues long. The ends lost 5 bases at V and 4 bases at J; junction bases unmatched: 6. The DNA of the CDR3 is TGTGCCAGCAGCGCCACAGGGGGCGTTTACAATGAGCAGTTCTTC. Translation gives CASSATGGVYNEQFF.

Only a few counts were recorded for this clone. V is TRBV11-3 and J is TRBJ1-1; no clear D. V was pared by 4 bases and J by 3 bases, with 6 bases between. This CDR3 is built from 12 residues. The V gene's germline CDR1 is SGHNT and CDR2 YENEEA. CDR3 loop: CASSYSDTEAFF. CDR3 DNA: TGTGCCAGCAGCTACTCCGACACTGAAGCTTTCTTT.

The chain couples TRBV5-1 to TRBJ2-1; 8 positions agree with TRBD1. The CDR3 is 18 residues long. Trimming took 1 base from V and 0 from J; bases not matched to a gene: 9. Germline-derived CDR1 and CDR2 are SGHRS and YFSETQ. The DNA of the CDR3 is TGCGCCAGCAGCTTGCGGGGCAGGGGGCTGGGCTCCTACAATGAGCAGTTCTTC. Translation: CASSLRGRGLGSYNEQFF. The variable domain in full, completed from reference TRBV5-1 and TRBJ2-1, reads KAGVTQTPRYLIKTRGQQVTLSCSPISGHRSVSWYQQTPGQGLQFLFEYFSETQRNKGNFPGRFSGRQFSNSRSEMNVSTLELGDSALYLCASSLRGRGLGSYNEQFFGPGTRLTVL.

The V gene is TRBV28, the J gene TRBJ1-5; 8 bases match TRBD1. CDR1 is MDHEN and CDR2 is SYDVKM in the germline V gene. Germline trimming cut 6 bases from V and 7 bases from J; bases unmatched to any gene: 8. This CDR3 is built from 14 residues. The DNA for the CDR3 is TGTGCCAGCAGCCAGGACAGGGCTGACCAGCCCCAGCATTTT. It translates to CASSQDRADQPQHF.

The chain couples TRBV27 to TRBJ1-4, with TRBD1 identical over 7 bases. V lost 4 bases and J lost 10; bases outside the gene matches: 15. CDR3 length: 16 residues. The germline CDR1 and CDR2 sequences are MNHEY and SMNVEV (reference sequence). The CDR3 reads CASSWVTTGKGGKLFF. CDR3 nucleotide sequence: TGTGCCAGCAGTTGGGTCACGACAGGGAAGGGAGGAAAACTGTTTTTT.

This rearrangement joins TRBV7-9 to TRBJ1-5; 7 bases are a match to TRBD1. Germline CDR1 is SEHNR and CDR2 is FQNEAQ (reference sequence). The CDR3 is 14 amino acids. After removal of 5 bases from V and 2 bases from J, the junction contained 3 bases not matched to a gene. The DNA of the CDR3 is TGTGCCAGCAGCCCTCAGGGGGGCAATCAGCCCCAGCATTTT. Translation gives CASSPQGGNQPQHF.

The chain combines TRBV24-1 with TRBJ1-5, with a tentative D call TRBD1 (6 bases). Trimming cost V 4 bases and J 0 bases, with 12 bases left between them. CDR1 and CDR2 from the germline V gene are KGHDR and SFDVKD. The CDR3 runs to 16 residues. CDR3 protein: CATSDNTGFSNQPQHF. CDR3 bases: TGTGCCACCAGTGACAACACAGGGTTTAGCAATCAGCCCCAGCATTTT.